Listed below are T cell receptor beta chains from one sample, sequenced in a study of control samples from healthy donors and cancer patients. The method was immunoSEQ multiplex PCR; TCRdb's version includes in-frame clones alone and lacks a portion of them. The sample includes 130,000 or so clones, about 88% of them seen just once. The sequencing sample was made of blood. The receptor source for this set is a man between 45 and 60 years old in good health. Both conserved end residues are part of each CDR3. A D gene is named only where the DNA matches it firmly. Clone size is given for some rows only: seen once, a few or many times, or a class if the clone is expanded.

j_call,d_call,v_call,clone_size,cdr3_aa,cdr3_nt
TRBJ2-7,.,TRBV5-4,.,CASSLEASSYEQYF,TGTGCCAGCAGCTTGGAGGCCAGCTCCTACGAGCAGTACTTC
TRBJ1-2,.,TRBV11-2,.,CASSFDGRGYTF,TGTGCCAGCAGCTTTGATGGTAGGGGCTACACCTTC
TRBJ1-5,TRBD1,TRBV18,few,CASSLTGGVQPQHF,TGTGCCAGCTCATTGACAGGGGGGGTTCAGCCCCAGCATTTT
TRBJ2-7,.,TRBV9,.,CASSVAGQISYEQYF,TGTGCCAGCAGCGTGGCGGGACAGATCTCCTACGAGCAGTACTTC
TRBJ1-1,.,TRBV6-1,once,CASSENGGVTEAFF,TGTGCCAGCAGTGAAAATGGGGGCGTCACTGAAGCTTTCTTT
TRBJ1-1,.,TRBV10-3,.,CATRLADTNTEAFF,TGTGCCACCCGATTGGCGGACACGAACACTGAAGCTTTCTTT
TRBJ2-7,.,TRBV10-1,.,CATAPEGTYEQYF,TGCGCCACAGCCCCGGAGGGCACCTACGAGCAGTACTTC
TRBJ2-1,TRBD1,TRBV11-3,.,CASSLDGQAQVSYNEQFF,TGTGCCAGCAGCTTAGACGGACAGGCTCAAGTTTCCTACAATGAGCAGTTCTTC
TRBJ1-1,TRBD1,TRBV5-4,once,CASSLLGTAKNTEAFF,TGTGCCAGCAGCTTGCTAGGGACAGCTAAGAACACTGAAGCTTTCTTT
TRBJ2-7,TRBD1,TRBV5-1,once,CASSSGQGNEQYF,TGCGCCAGCAGCTCGGGACAGGGGAACGAGCAGTACTTC
TRBJ1-6,.,TRBV7-9,few,CASSLLGGRGDSPLHF,TGTGCCAGCAGCTTACTGGGGGGCAGGGGAGATTCACCCCTCCACTTT
TRBJ2-5,.,TRBV2,few,CASSEDGGEETQYF,TGTGCCAGCAGTGAAGACGGAGGGGAAGAGACCCAGTACTTC
TRBJ2-3,.,TRBV5-1,.,CASSATGRADTQYF,TGCGCCAGCAGCGCCACAGGGCGCGCAGATACGCAGTATTTT
TRBJ2-7,TRBD2,TRBV4-1,.,CASSRAGVAGRSYEQYF,TGCGCCAGCAGCCGAGCGGGGGTAGCGGGACGCTCCTACGAGCAGTACTTC
TRBJ2-3,.,TRBV2,few,CASSESQERDTQYF,TGTGCCAGCAGTGAATCTCAGGAGAGAGATACGCAGTATTTT
TRBJ2-3,.,TRBV10-2,.,CASSWGTYTDTQYF,TGCGCCAGCAGTTGGGGGACTTACACAGATACGCAGTATTTT
TRBJ2-1,.,TRBV11-1,.,CASSAQGWYNEQFF,TGTGCCAGCAGCGCGCAGGGTTGGTACAATGAGCAGTTCTTC
TRBJ1-2,.,TRBV5-1,.,CASSRGTGILGYTF,TGCGCCAGCAGCCGAGGAACAGGGATATTGGGCTACACCTTC
TRBJ2-7,.,TRBV7-3,.,CASSQGPQYEQYF,TGTGCCAGCAGCCAGGGACCGCAATACGAGCAGTACTTC
TRBJ1-5,.,TRBV30,.,CAWSFSTNQPQHF,TGTGCCTGGAGTTTCTCCACTAACCAGCCCCAGCATTTT
TRBJ1-5,TRBD1,TRBV10-2,.,CASSARTGGDQPQHF,TGCGCCAGCAGTGCCCGAACAGGGGGGGATCAGCCCCAGCATTTT
TRBJ1-5,.,TRBV5-4,.,CASSLKLLQGNQPQHF,TGTGCCAGCAGCTTGAAATTACTCCAGGGGAATCAGCCCCAGCATTTT
TRBJ1-1,.,TRBV4-1,.,CASSQSPPGQFKAFF,TGCGCCAGCAGCCAATCACCTCCTGGACAGTTTAAAGCTTTCTTT
TRBJ2-7,TRBD1,TRBV5-5,once,CASSLADRDLPEQYF,TGTGCCAGCAGCTTGGCAGACAGGGACCTACCAGAGCAGTACTTC
TRBJ2-5,.,TRBV11-2,.,CASSATGSRQETQYF,TGTGCCAGCAGCGCAACCGGCAGCCGCCAAGAGACCCAGTACTTC
TRBJ1-5,.,TRBV13,once,CASSLFGDQPQHF,TGTGCCAGCAGCTTATTTGGCGATCAGCCCCAGCATTTT
TRBJ2-7,.,TRBV3-1/TRBV3-2,once,CASSQGPRTSVYEQYF,TGTGCCAGCAGCCAAGGCCCCCGGACATCGGTCTACGAGCAGTACTTC
TRBJ2-1,.,TRBV10-1,.,CASSVPGAYNEQFF,TGCGCCAGCAGTGTCCCAGGAGCCTACAATGAGCAGTTCTTC
TRBJ1-6,TRBD1,TRBV5-6,few,CASSSLGQGVMDSPLHF,TGTGCCAGCAGCTCACTCGGACAGGGGGTAATGGACTCACCCCTCCACTTT
TRBJ2-7,.,TRBV7-2,few,CASSLAPGRYEQYF,TGTGCCAGCAGCTTAGCGCCAGGGCGCTACGAGCAGTACTTC
TRBJ2-7,TRBD2,TRBV5-1,.,CASSPLGAGAVYEQYF,TGCGCCAGCAGCCCCCTGGGAGCGGGGGCCGTATACGAGCAGTACTTC
TRBJ2-5,TRBD2,TRBV2,.,CASKGGGETQYF,TGTGCCAGCAAAGGCGGGGGGGAGACCCAGTACTTC
TRBJ1-2,.,TRBV19,.,CASSASSRDYGYTF,TGTGCCAGTAGTGCCTCCTCACGGGATTATGGCTACACCTTC
TRBJ2-3,TRBD1,TRBV5-6,once,CASSWDSADTQYF,TGTGCCAGCAGTTGGGACAGCGCAGATACGCAGTATTTT
TRBJ2-3,.,TRBV9,.,CASSVGYFTDTQYF,TGTGCCAGCAGCGTAGGATATTTCACAGATACGCAGTATTTT
TRBJ2-3,TRBD2,TRBV27,.,CASSLSGGGRSDTQYF,TGTGCCAGCAGTTTATCGGGCGGGGGGAGGTCAGATACGCAGTATTTT
TRBJ2-2,.,TRBV3-1/TRBV3-2,.,CASSQAVGSTGELFF,TGTGCCAGCAGCCAAGCTGTTGGATCCACCGGGGAGCTGTTTTTT
TRBJ2-3,TRBD2,TRBV5-4,.,CASSRRSGGDTQYF,TGTGCCAGCAGCCGTCGTAGCGGGGGGGATACGCAGTATTTT
TRBJ1-5,.,TRBV19,.,CASGMGSNQPQHF,TGTGCCAGTGGGATGGGCAGTAATCAGCCCCAGCATTTT
TRBJ2-3,.,TRBV5-5,.,CASSLGWYTDTQYF,TGTGCCAGCAGCTTGGGGTGGTACACAGATACGCAGTATTTT
TRBJ2-3,.,TRBV24-1,.,CATSVLGSDTQYF,TGTGCCACCAGTGTTTTAGGGTCAGATACGCAGTATTTT